This record concerns one T cell receptor (beta chain) sequence. Original handling: By means of reference gene primer amplification, nucleated cell counts were estimated. Sequenced by immunoSEQ multiplex PCR; TCRdb stores in-frame clones only, minus some. V and J calls and clone size are as listed in that table; D and trimming were resolved from the DNA. The sample includes about 64,000 clones, 75% to 85% seen only once; the top ten take roughly an eighth. The data derive from a study of blood T cell repertoires in COVID-19. Sequenced input: peripheral blood. The clonotype was recovered from a human donor in a cohort sampled during active COVID-19.

CDR3: CASSLAGGRETQYF. CDR3 coding DNA: TGTGCCAGCAGCTTAGCGGGGGGGAGAGAGACCCAGTACTTC. This sequence joins TRBV7-9 and TRBJ2-5; 7 bases are shared with TRBD2. The CDR3 runs 14 residues. V dropped 0 bases and J dropped 4; count of bases not matched to a gene: 2. Germline V gives CDR1 SEHNR, CDR2 FQNEAQ (reference sequence).